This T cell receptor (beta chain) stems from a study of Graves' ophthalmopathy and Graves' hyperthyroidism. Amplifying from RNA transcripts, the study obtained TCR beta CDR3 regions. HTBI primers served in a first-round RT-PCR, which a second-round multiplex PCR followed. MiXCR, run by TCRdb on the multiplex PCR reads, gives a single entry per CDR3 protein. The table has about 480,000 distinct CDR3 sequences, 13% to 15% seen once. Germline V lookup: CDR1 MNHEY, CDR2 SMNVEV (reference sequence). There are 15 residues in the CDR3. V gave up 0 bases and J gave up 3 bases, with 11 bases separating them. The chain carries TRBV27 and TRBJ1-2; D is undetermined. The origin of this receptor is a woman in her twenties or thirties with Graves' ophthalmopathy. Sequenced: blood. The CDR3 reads CASSLSGGEYYGYTF. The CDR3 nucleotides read TGTGCCAGCAGTTTATCGGGCGGCGAATACTATGGCTACACCTTC.